This section outlines one TCR beta chain sequence together with its context. The source of the sample is a study of blood T cell repertoires in COVID-19. Study as a whole: Material from acute and convalescent COVID-19 was sourced from the United States, Italy and Spain. PBMCs, B-cell-depleted T cells, or T cells provided the cDNA or gDNA that made up the material.

Using immunoSEQ multiplex PCR, the repertoire was profiled, and TCRdb retains in-frame clones only, with some absent. This sample has a few hundred thousand clones, with just under 90% found just once. Each participant's cohort was designated according to participant-reported clinical history. Symptom resolution, clearance, or two negative PCRs marked donors in Cohort 3 as recovered. Trimming cost V 1 base and J 7 bases; bases outside gene matches: 5. The CDR3 covers 15 residues. Germline CDR1 reads MDHEN; CDR2 reads SYDVKM. The chain is built from TRBV28 and TRBJ2-1; TRBD1 agrees at 9 bases. Sequencing input: PBMCs or T cells enriched from blood (not recorded which). The source of this sequence is a woman aged 30 to 39 who had recovered from COVID-19. The DNA of the CDR3 is TGTGCCAGCAGTTTATCTGGACAGGGGAGAAATGAGCAGTTCTTC. Its protein product is CASSLSGQGRNEQFF.